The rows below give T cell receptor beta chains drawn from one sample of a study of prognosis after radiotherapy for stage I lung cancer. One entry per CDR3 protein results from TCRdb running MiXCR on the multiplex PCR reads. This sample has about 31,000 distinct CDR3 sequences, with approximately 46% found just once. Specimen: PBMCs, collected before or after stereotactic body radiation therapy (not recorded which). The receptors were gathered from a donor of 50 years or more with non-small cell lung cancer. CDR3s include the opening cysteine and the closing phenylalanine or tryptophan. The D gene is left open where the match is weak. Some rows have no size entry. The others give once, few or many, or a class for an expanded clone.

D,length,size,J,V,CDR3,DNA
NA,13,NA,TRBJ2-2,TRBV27,CASSLSVPGELFF,TGTGCCAGCAGTTTATCGGTTCCCGGGGAGCTGTTTTTT
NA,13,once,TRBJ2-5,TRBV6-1,CASRDSGSENQYF,TGTGCCAGCAGAGACTCAGGGTCCGAGAACCAGTACTTC
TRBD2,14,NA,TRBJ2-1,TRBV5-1,CASSLAAAGDPPFF,TGCGCCAGCAGCTTGGCCGCGGCGGGAGACCCCCCGTTCTTC
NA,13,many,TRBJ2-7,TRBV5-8,CASSPMRVYEQYF,TGTGCCAGCAGCCCCATGAGGGTCTACGAGCAGTACTTC
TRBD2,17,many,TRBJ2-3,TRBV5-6,CASSLPGTNPSTDTQYF,TGTGCCAGCAGCCTACCCGGGACTAACCCTAGCACAGATACGCAGTATTTT
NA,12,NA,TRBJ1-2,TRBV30,CAWGYTYYGYTF,TGTGCTTGGGGCTACACCTACTATGGCTACACCTTC
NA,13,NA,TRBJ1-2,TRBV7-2,CASSNTGPYGYTF,TGTGCCAGCAGCAACACAGGACCTTATGGCTACACCTTC
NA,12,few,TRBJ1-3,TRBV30,CAWRAEGNTIYF,TGTGCCTGGAGGGCAGAGGGAAACACCATATATTTT
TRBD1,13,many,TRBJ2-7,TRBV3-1,CASSRDSRGEQYF,TGTGCCAGCAGCCGGGACAGCCGAGGGGAGCAGTACTTC
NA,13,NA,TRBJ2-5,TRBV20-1,CSAREGQQETQYF,TGCAGTGCTAGAGAAGGGCAGCAAGAGACCCAGTACTTC
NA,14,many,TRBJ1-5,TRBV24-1,CATSEWGDNQPQHF,TGTGCCACCAGTGAATGGGGGGATAATCAGCCCCAGCATTTT
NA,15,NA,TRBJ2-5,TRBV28,CASSRLESSQETQYF,TGTGCCAGCAGTAGACTCGAGAGTAGCCAAGAGACCCAGTACTTC
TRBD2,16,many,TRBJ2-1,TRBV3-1,CASSQDLAGKGNEQFF,TGTGCCAGCAGCCAAGACCTAGCGGGTAAAGGCAATGAGCAGTTCTTC
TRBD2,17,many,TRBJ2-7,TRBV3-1,CASSQGLAGGALREQYF,TGTGCCAGCAGCCAAGGGCTAGCGGGAGGGGCTCTCCGCGAGCAGTACTTC
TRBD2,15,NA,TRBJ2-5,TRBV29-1,CSGGTSGSYQETQYF,TGCAGCGGCGGGACTAGCGGGAGCTACCAAGAGACCCAGTACTTC
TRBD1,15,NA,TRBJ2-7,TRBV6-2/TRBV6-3,CARSELRTGVWEQYF,TGTGCCAGAAGTGAGCTTAGGACAGGGGTCTGGGAGCAGTACTTC
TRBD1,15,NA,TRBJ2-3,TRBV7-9,CASSIGTGSTDTQYF,TGTGCCAGCAGCATTGGGACAGGGAGCACAGATACGCAGTATTTT
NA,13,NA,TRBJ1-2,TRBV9,CASSVGVRNGYTF,TGTGCCAGCAGTGTAGGGGTAAGGAATGGCTACACCTTC
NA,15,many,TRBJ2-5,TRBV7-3,CASSLTSLVGETQYF,TGTGCCAGCAGCTTAACCTCTCTAGTAGGAGAGACCCAGTACTTC
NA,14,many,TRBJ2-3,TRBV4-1,CASSQVAFTDTQYF,TGCGCCAGCAGCCAAGTGGCCTTCACAGATACGCAGTATTTT
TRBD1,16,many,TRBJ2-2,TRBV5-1,CASSLDGGQHTGELFF,TGCGCCAGCAGCTTGGATGGGGGACAGCACACCGGGGAGCTGTTTTTT
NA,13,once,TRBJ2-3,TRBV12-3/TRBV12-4,CASNSGFTDTQYF,TGTGCCAGCAACTCGGGTTTCACAGATACGCAGTATTTT
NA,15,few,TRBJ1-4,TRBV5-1,CASRLVPGESEKLFF,TGCGCCAGCCGCCTCGTTCCAGGGGAGAGTGAAAAACTGTTTTTT
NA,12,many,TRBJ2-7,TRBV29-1,CSVEGQGYEQYF,TGCAGCGTTGAAGGGCAGGGCTACGAGCAGTACTTC
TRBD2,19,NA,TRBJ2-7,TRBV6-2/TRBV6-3,CASISMGGRRSSMNYEQYF,TGTGCCAGCATTTCGATGGGGGGGAGACGCAGCTCTATGAACTACGAGCAGTACTTC
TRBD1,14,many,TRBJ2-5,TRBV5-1,CASSPGQGRETQYF,TGCGCCAGCAGCCCGGGACAGGGAAGAGAGACCCAGTACTTC
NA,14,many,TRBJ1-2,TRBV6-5,CASSSDQGNYGYTF,TGTGCCAGCAGTTCGGACCAGGGAAACTATGGCTACACCTTC
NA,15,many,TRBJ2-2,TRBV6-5,CASSYRSRGNGELFF,TGTGCCAGCAGTTACCGGTCCAGGGGAAACGGGGAGCTGTTTTTT
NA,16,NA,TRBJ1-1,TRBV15,CATSREGLDGARQAFF,TGTGCCACCAGCAGAGAGGGGTTGGACGGGGCCCGCCAAGCTTTCTTT
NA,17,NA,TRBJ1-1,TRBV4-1,CASSHDPRRGLNTEAFF,TGCGCCAGCAGCCATGATCCGCGGCGGGGGTTGAACACTGAAGCTTTCTTT
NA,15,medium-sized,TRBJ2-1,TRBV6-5,CASSYSMLGSGEQFF,TGTGCCAGCAGTTACTCGATGTTGGGGTCAGGAGAGCAGTTCTTC
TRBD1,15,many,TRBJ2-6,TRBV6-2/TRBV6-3,CASSERGLGANVLTF,TGTGCCAGCAGTGAAAGGGGGCTTGGGGCCAACGTCCTGACTTTC
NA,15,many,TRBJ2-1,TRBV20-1,CSARGPGTPYNEQFF,TGCAGTGCTAGAGGCCCCGGGACTCCCTACAATGAGCAGTTCTTC
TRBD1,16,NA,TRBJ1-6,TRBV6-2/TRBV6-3,CASSSQKGAGNSPLHF,TGTGCCAGCAGTTCACAGAAGGGGGCTGGAAATTCACCGCTCCACTTT
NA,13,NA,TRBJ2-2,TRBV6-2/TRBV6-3,CASSEARVGELFF,TGTGCCAGCAGTGAAGCAAGGGTAGGGGAGCTGTTTTTT